This TCR beta chain was sequenced during a study of T-cell memory formation after mild COVID-19. The overall study: Clustering of TCRs was largely donor specific.

As concerns this clonotype: Its antigen is still unknown.

General study points: Contracting CD4+ clones lay largely in CM and EM, with CD8+ ones residing in EMRA. Later expanders leaned CD4+, whereas clones that contracted between day 15 and 85 were balanced CD4/CD8. Researchers found some responding clones in pre-infection memory, a sign that cross-reactive memory joined.

This CDR3 spans 17 amino acids. Trimming removed 2 bases at V and 0 bases at J, with 15 bases between. The V gene's germline CDR1 is SGHAT and CDR2 FQNNGV. One entry per CDR3 protein results from TCRdb running MiXCR on the 5' RACE reads. There are roughly 410,000 distinct CDR3 sequences in the sample; 20% to 25% occur only once, and around 9% lies in the top ten. The chain employs TRBV11-2 and TRBJ2-3; possible D gene TRBD2, 6 bases. The sample consisted of PBMCs or a T cell subset sorted from them (not recorded which). This TCR was sampled from an adult woman who had mild COVID-19 (a few samples of this study predate the infection). Cell type and time point are not known. CDR3 DNA: TGTGCCAGCAGCTTATTCCGTGGCGGGGCAAGCACAGATACGCAGTATTTT. This encodes CASSLFRGGASTDTQYF.